The 17 T cell receptor beta chains listed next were all sequenced from one sample in a study of T cell responses to AZD1222 COVID-19 vaccine. Sequencing used immunoSEQ multiplex PCR; TCRdb keeps in-frame clones, though not all of them. This table has 130,000 or so clones, more than 70% appearing once. The sequenced sample was peripheral blood, obtained on day 0 of AZD1222 vaccination. These receptors originate from an adult in good health.

This clone was counted only a few times. The V and J genes are TRBV19 and TRBJ1-5, with D possibly matching TRBD1 (6 bases). This CDR3 has 15 residues. The germline V and J ends were trimmed by 6 bases and 3 bases, with 15 bases remaining between them. From germline, CDR1 is LNHDA and CDR2 SQIVND (reference sequence). This CDR3 reads CASRDPGQDNQPQHF. DNA for the CDR3: TGTGCCAGTAGGGATCCGGGACAAGACAATCAGCCCCAGCATTTT.

This chain connects TRBV9 to TRBJ1-1, with a weak D call TRBD1 (5 bases). V shed 1 base and J shed 1 base, with 17 bases lying between them. Germline V gene sequence: CDR1 SGDLS, CDR2 YYNGEE. The CDR3 covers 17 residues. Here the CDR3 DNA reads TGTGCCAGCAGCGTATCGGCAGGGACCAACTCGAACACTGAAGCTTTCTTT. This sequence encodes CASSVSAGTNSNTEAFF.

This clone has at least ten counts. This chain connects TRBV30 to TRBJ1-5; no reliable D call. V was trimmed by 0 bases and J by 0 bases, leaving 9 bases between them. Germline-derived CDR1 and CDR2 are GTSNPN and SVGIG (reference sequence). This CDR3 spans 15 amino acids. The CDR3 is CAWSVGHNSNQPQHF. The CDR3 DNA sequence: TGTGCCTGGAGTGTAGGCCATAATAGCAATCAGCCCCAGCATTTT.

This chain connects TRBV6-1 to TRBJ2-7, with 7 bases matching TRBD1. The trim removed 3 bases at V and 4 bases at J, leaving 9 bases unmatched. The CDR3 runs to 15 residues. The germline V gene has CDR1 MNHNS and CDR2 SASEGT. The CDR3 region is CASSEPGQAGYEQYF. In DNA form, the CDR3 reads TGTGCCAGCAGTGAGCCTGGACAGGCCGGATACGAGCAGTACTTC.

The V gene is TRBV3-1 (or the pseudogene TRBV3-2), the J gene TRBJ1-3; D perhaps matches TRBD1 (5 bases). The CDR3 extends over 15 amino acids. V shed 1 base and J shed 0 bases, with 7 bases lying between them. Germline lookup yields CDR1 LGHDT and CDR2 YNNKEL (reference sequence). CDR3 region: CASSQGQISGNTIYF. Here the CDR3 DNA reads TGTGCCAGCAGCCAAGGACAGATCTCTGGAAACACCATATATTTT.

CDR3 sequence (DNA): TGTGCCAGCAGCTCAACAGGGGCCGGGTTCGTTAACTATGGCTACACCTTC. This encodes CASSSTGAGFVNYGYTF. This chain uses TRBV7-2 with TRBJ1-2, with 7 bases identical to TRBD1. This CDR3 is 17 amino acids long. The germline V gene encodes CDR1 SGHTA and CDR2 FQGNSA. Trimming took 4 bases from V and 1 from J; bases not matched to a gene: 12.

The V and J genes are TRBV4-3 and TRBJ1-1, with 8 bases matching TRBD1. Trimming removed 4 bases from V and 0 bases from J; junction bases left unmatched: 10. This CDR3 has 17 amino acids. Germline V gene lookup returns CDR1 LGHNA and CDR2 YSLEER. CDR3 DNA: TGCGCCAGCAGCCCACGGGCACAGGGGGGAATGAACACTGAAGCTTTCTTT. As protein: CASSPRAQGGMNTEAFF.

The genes are TRBV9 and TRBJ1-1, with 8 positions matching TRBD1. CDR1 is SGDLS and CDR2 is YYNGEE in the germline V gene. V shed 3 bases, J shed 6 bases, and the junction held 13 bases outside the gene matches. This CDR3 has 16 residues. CDR3 nucleotide sequence: TGTGCCAGCAGCGGACCGGAGACAGGGGTTTATGCTGAAGCTTTCTTT. Protein: CASSGPETGVYAEAFF.

The chain uses TRBV6-6 and TRBJ1-1; D ambiguous. This CDR3 has 15 residues. Germline V lookup: CDR1 MNHNY, CDR2 SVGAGI (reference sequence). V shed 0 bases and J shed 0 bases, with 8 bases lying between them. This CDR3 reads CASSYSRNMNTEAFF. The CDR3 DNA is TGTGCCAGCAGTTACTCAAGAAACATGAACACTGAAGCTTTCTTT.

This sequence joins TRBV29-1 and TRBJ2-3; possible D gene TRBD1, 6 bases. With 7 bases removed from V and 4 bases from J, the gap between germline ends came to 18 bases. This CDR3 has 14 amino acids. Germline values: CDR1 SQVTM, CDR2 ANQGSEA. DNA of the CDR3: TGCAGCGCCGCACAGGGTGTGTGGGCAGATACGCAGTATTTT. Translation: CSAAQGVWADTQYF.

V usage is TRBV7-8 and J usage is TRBJ1-2; 8 bases fit TRBD1. The J segment lost 4 bases and the V segment lost 5 bases, leaving 9 bases of the junction unmatched. Germline CDR1 SGHVS, CDR2 FQNEAQ. The CDR3 extends over 15 amino acids. The CDR3 DNA follows: TGTGCCAGCAGCACAGACAGGGGATTAGGCTATGGCTACACCTTC. Protein product: CASSTDRGLGYGYTF.

The V call is TRBV11-2, the J call TRBJ1-1; D gene ambiguous. CDR1 and CDR2 (germline): SGHAT, FQNNGV. Trimming stripped 1 base from V and 0 bases from J, with 12 bases between. The CDR3 is made up of 16 amino acids. CDR3: CASSLVFDGLNTEAFF. The CDR3 DNA reads TGTGCCAGCAGCTTAGTTTTTGACGGACTGAACACTGAAGCTTTCTTT.

The rearrangement joins TRBV30 to TRBJ2-7; no definite D call. The germline CDR1 and CDR2 sequences are GTSNPN and SVGIG (reference sequence). V gave up 2 bases and J gave up 1 base, with 21 bases separating them. The CDR3 extends over 17 amino acids. The chain's CDR3 is CAWSFPPLPVSSYEQYF. CDR3 DNA: TGTGCCTGGAGTTTCCCTCCGCTGCCAGTCTCATCCTACGAGCAGTACTTC.

V usage is TRBV6-6 and J usage is TRBJ1-4, with D possibly being TRBD1 (6 bases). V lost 6 bases to trimming and J lost 8 bases, with 22 bases between them. Germline CDR1 is MNHNY and CDR2 is SVGAGI (reference sequence). This CDR3 comprises 16 residues. CDR3 sequence reads: CASSPSLGALNEKLFF. DNA for the CDR3: TGTGCCAGCAGCCCCTCTCTGGGGGCATTGAACGAAAAACTGTTTTTT.

The gene calls are TRBV7-2 and TRBJ1-1, with TRBD1 as a possible D gene (5 bases). Germline CDR1 SGHTA, CDR2 FQGNSA. The CDR3 totals 13 residues. The V and J ends lost 5 bases and 4 bases respectively, with 11 bases between them. Here the CDR3 DNA reads TGTGCCAGCAGCGTAGGGGTGAGCACTGAAGCTTTCTTT. Protein: CASSVGVSTEAFF.

The chain is built from TRBV18 and TRBJ2-7; D call uncertain. The CDR3 runs 12 residues. Germline CDR1 is KGHSH and CDR2 is LQKENI. Trimming cost V 5 bases and J 2 bases, with 7 bases left between them. CDR3 amino acids: CASSNLPYEQYF. The DNA of the CDR3 is TGTGCCAGCTCAAACCTTCCCTACGAGCAGTACTTC. The entire variable domain, with the rest obtained from reference TRBV18 and TRBJ2-7, is as follows: NAGVMQNPRHLVRRRGQEARLRCSPMKGHSHVYWYRQLPEEGLKFMVYLQKENIIDESGMPKERFSAEFPKEGPSILRIQQVVRGDSAAYFCASSNLPYEQYFGPGTRLTVT.

V is TRBV6-5 and J is TRBJ1-4, with TRBD1 identical over 8 bases. The junction had 3 bases not matched to a gene; V was cut back by 9 bases and J by 3 bases. The V gene's germline CDR1 is MNHEY and CDR2 SVGAGI. The CDR3 is 13 residues long. CDR3 nucleotide sequence: TGTGCCAGGCCGACAGGGGCTAATGAAAAACTGTTTTTT. Protein sequence: CARPTGANEKLFF.